This is a list of T cell receptor beta chains from one sample in a study of T cell changes during pregnancy in multiple sclerosis. Measured with immunoSEQ multiplex PCR; TCRdb has only the in-frame clones, and not every one. The repertoire holds almost 20,000 clones, with 88% as singletons. Sequenced here: CD8+ T cells from peripheral blood mononuclear cells, sampled in the third trimester of pregnancy. These receptors were collected from a female donor in good health, enrolled as a control in a pregnancy study. Both conserved end residues are part of each CDR3. The D gene is left open where the match is weak. Size tells how often a clone was seen (once, few, many) or the class of an expanded clone, and some rows leave it out.

cdr3_aa | cdr3_nt | clone_size | d_call | j_call | v_call
CASTNLGGGGLSEAFF | TGTGCCAGCACCAACCTGGGGGGCGGGGGGCTTTCTGAAGCTTTCTTT | . | . | TRBJ1-1 | TRBV7-6
CASRTGDQPQHF | TGTGCCAGTAGAACAGGAGATCAGCCCCAGCATTTT | . | . | TRBJ1-5 | TRBV19
CASSLVGGSPVYGYTF | TGTGCCAGCAGCTTGGTAGGAGGTTCCCCCGTCTATGGCTACACCTTC | . | . | TRBJ1-2 | TRBV5-6
CASSHSRDPVGSEQYF | TGTGCCAGCTCACACTCGCGAGACCCGGTCGGGTCCGAGCAGTACTTC | . | . | TRBJ2-7 | TRBV18
CAISSGTGYTGELFF | TGTGCCATCAGTTCCGGGACAGGGTACACCGGGGAGCTGTTTTTT | . | TRBD1 | TRBJ2-2 | TRBV10-3
CASSIGMGLKAYEQYF | TGTGCCAGTAGTATCGGTATGGGACTAAAGGCGTACGAGCAGTACTTC | . | TRBD2 | TRBJ2-7 | TRBV19
CASSLFNSPDNEQFF | TGTGCCAGCAGCCTGTTTAATTCTCCGGACAATGAGCAGTTCTTC | . | . | TRBJ2-1 | TRBV28
CASPGLTRFQTQYF | TGTGCCAGCCCTGGACTAACTAGATTTCAGACCCAGTACTTC | once | . | TRBJ2-5 | TRBV5-8
CASSPRTGAYNEQFF | TGTGCCAGCAGCCCTCGGACTGGGGCCTACAATGAGCAGTTCTTC | . | . | TRBJ2-1 | TRBV9
CASSELLSETNEKLFF | TGTGCCAGCAGTGAGTTGTTGTCAGAAACTAATGAAAAACTGTTTTTT | . | . | TRBJ1-4 | TRBV2
CASSYGTGWNEQFF | TGTGCCAGCAGCTACGGGACAGGGTGGAATGAGCAGTTCTTC | . | TRBD1 | TRBJ2-1 | TRBV5-4
CASSFGGSRSDTQYF | TGTGCCAGCAGCTTTGGTGGCTCCAGGTCAGATACGCAGTATTTT | . | . | TRBJ2-3 | TRBV7-8
CASSSYGYTF | TGTGCCAGCAGTTCTTATGGCTACACCTTC | . | . | TRBJ1-2 | TRBV2
CASSLETGSEAFF | TGTGCCAGCAGTTTAGAGACAGGGAGTGAAGCTTTCTTT | . | TRBD1 | TRBJ1-1 | TRBV27
CASRLGENTGELFF | TGTGCCAGCAGGCTCGGAGAAAACACCGGGGAGCTGTTTTTT | . | . | TRBJ2-2 | TRBV7-6
CASSPGGGLAGEKRPDTQYF | TGTGCCAGCAGCCCGGGGGGGGGACTAGCGGGAGAAAAGCGGCCAGATACGCAGTATTTT | . | TRBD2 | TRBJ2-3 | TRBV7-6
CASSQGTSGADTQYF | TGCGCCAGCAGCCAAGGGACTAGCGGGGCTGATACGCAGTATTTT | . | TRBD2 | TRBJ2-3 | TRBV4-3
CASSGGKTTGELFF | TGTGCCAGTAGCGGGGGCAAAACTACCGGGGAGCTGTTTTTT | . | TRBD2 | TRBJ2-2 | TRBV27
CASSDGTTNQYF | TGCGCCAGCAGTGACGGGACTACTAACCAGTACTTC | . | TRBD2 | TRBJ2-7 | TRBV10-2
CASSSQTGDGELFF | TGTGCCAGCAGCTCCCAGACAGGGGACGGGGAGCTGTTTTTT | . | TRBD1 | TRBJ2-2 | TRBV7-9
CASSLDPAEAYEQYF | TGTGCCAGCAGCTTGGATCCAGCGGAGGCCTACGAGCAGTACTTC | few | . | TRBJ2-7 | TRBV5-4
CASSLVGGRSETQYF | TGTGCCAGCAGCTTGGTTGGGGGGAGGTCTGAGACCCAGTACTTC | . | . | TRBJ2-5 | TRBV5-6
CASSEWQGAWEQYF | TGCGCCAGCAGCGAGTGGCAGGGGGCGTGGGAGCAGTACTTC | . | TRBD1 | TRBJ2-7 | TRBV4-3
CASSSEGGFPYNEQFF | TGTGCCAGCAGCTCGGAAGGGGGCTTCCCTTACAATGAGCAGTTCTTC | . | TRBD1 | TRBJ2-1 | TRBV7-3